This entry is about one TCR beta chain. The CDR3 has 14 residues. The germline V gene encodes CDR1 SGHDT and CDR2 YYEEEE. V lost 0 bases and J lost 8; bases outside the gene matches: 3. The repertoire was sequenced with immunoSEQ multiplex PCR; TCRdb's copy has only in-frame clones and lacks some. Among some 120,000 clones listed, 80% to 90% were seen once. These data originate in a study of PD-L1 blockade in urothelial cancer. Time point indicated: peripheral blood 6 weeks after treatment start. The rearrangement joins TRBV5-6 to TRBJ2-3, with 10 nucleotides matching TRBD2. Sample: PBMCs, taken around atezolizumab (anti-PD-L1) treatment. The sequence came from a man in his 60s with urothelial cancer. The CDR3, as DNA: TGTGCCAGCAGCTTGGATTCTAGCGGGAGTACGCAGTATTTT. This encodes CASSLDSSGSTQYF. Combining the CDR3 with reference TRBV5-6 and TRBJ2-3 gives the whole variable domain DAGVTQSPTHLIKTRGQQVTLRCSPKSGHDTVSWYQQALGQGPQFIFQYYEEEERQRGNFPDRFSGHQFPNYSSELNVNALLLGDSALYLCASSLDSSGSTQYFGPGTRLTVL.